The 23 T cell receptor beta chains listed next were all sequenced from one sample in a study of regulatory T cells in long-lasting Graves disease. Assembly of TCR beta libraries relied on iRepertoire HTBI primers together with Arm-PCR of CDR3 regions. TCRdb ran MiXCR on the multiplex PCR reads and lists one entry per CDR3 protein. The data contain roughly 450,000 distinct CDR3 sequences, 23% of them singletons. As for time point: persistent/refractory GD, antithyroid drugs over 5 years with positive TRAb. With RNA extracted from PBMCs as input, the TCR library was made. The sequences come from peripheral blood mononuclear cells (PBMCs), collected when the disease was refractory, from a patient treated with antithyroid drugs. These receptors were taken from a female donor with Graves disease.

This clonotype was counted between two and nine times. This rearrangement joins TRBV6-1 to TRBJ1-2; the D gene is possibly TRBD1 (5 bases). Germline V gives CDR1 MNHNS, CDR2 SASEGT. Trimming cost V 6 bases and J 2 bases, with 13 bases left between them. The length of the CDR3 is 14 residues. The CDR3 bases are TGTGCCAGCAGCTACCATTCAGGGAACTATGGCTACACCTTC. Translation gives CASSYHSGNYGYTF.

This clonotype occurred a few times. The chain couples TRBV11-2 to TRBJ1-3; weak D call: TRBD1 (5 bases). Germline-derived CDR1 and CDR2 are SGHAT and FQNNGV. The CDR3 contains 16 residues. Trimming took off 0 bases at V and 2 bases at J, with 11 bases between the two ends. CDR3 DNA sequence: TGTGCCAGCAGCTTAGAGATTGCAGGGACTGGAAACACCATATATTTT. Encoded protein: CASSLEIAGTGNTIYF.

This sequence joins TRBV11-2 and TRBJ2-7, with 10 nucleotides matching TRBD2. V lost 5 bases and J lost 0; bases outside the gene matches: 13. Looked up from germline, CDR1 is SGHAT and CDR2 is FQNNGV. The CDR3 extends over 18 amino acids. Here the CDR3 reads CASSPSLSGLAASYEQYF. The CDR3 nucleotides read TGTGCCAGCAGCCCTAGCTTGTCCGGACTAGCGGCCTCCTACGAGCAGTACTTC.

This rearrangement joins TRBV20-1 to TRBJ2-7; TRBD2 might be the D (5 bases). There are 15 residues in the CDR3. CDR1 is DFQATT, CDR2 SNEGSKA, per germline (reference sequence). V was pared by 3 bases and J by 2 bases, with 17 bases between. Written as DNA, the CDR3 is TGCAGTGCTAGCGAGTCCAGCGGAAAAACCTACGAGCAGTACTTC. Translation gives CSASESSGKTYEQYF.

This clonotype was counted at least ten times. V gene TRBV2 combines with J gene TRBJ1-1; unclear D gene. This CDR3 spans 14 amino acids. In germline, CDR1 is SNHLY, CDR2 FYNNEI. Deletions cut 2 bases from V and 4 bases from J, with 11 bases between. This chain's CDR3 is CASSEFGLSTEAFF. DNA of the CDR3: TGTGCCAGCAGTGAATTTGGGCTGAGCACTGAAGCTTTCTTT.

This clonotype has ten or more counts. The chain employs TRBV29-1 and TRBJ1-2; 7 positions agree with TRBD1. After removal of 6 bases from V and 6 bases from J, the junction contained 7 bases not matched to a gene. Germline CDR1 reads SQVTM; CDR2 reads ANQGSEA. This CDR3 comprises 12 residues. CDR3 in DNA: TGCAGCGTCGAACAGGGGTGGGATGGCTACACCTTC. Its protein is CSVEQGWDGYTF.

This clonotype was counted a single time. This sequence is one base from a far larger clone and is likely a read error. The genes are TRBV6-9 and TRBJ2-6; 7 bases match TRBD1. The CDR3 is 16 residues long. Germline trimming cut 4 bases from V and 3 bases from J; bases unmatched to any gene: 6. Germline CDR1 is MNHGY and CDR2 is SVAAGI. CDR3 protein: CASSSQGSSGANVLTF. The CDR3 nucleotides read TGTGCCAGCAGTTCACAGGGGTCTAGTGGGGCCAACGTCCTGACTTTC.

The sample holds many counts of this clonotype. The CDR3: CASRKQGANTEAFF. In DNA, the CDR3 is TGTGCCAGCAGGAAACAGGGGGCCAACACTGAAGCTTTCTTT. The chain combines TRBV12-3 or TRBV12-4 with TRBJ1-1; 9 nucleotides align to TRBD1. V lost 6 bases and J lost 2; bases outside the gene matches: 4. The CDR3 is 14 residues long.

The V call is TRBV7-9, the J call TRBJ2-3, with 9 positions matching TRBD1. Germline V gene data show CDR1 as SEHNR and CDR2 as FQNEAQ (reference sequence). J gave up 3 bases and V 5 bases, and 12 bases lay outside the gene matches. There are 17 residues in the CDR3. In nucleotides, the CDR3 is TGTGCCAGCAGCCTGAGGCCGGACAGGGGACGTACAGATACGCAGTATTTT. Translation: CASSLRPDRGRTDTQYF. The variable domain in full, with the rest retrieved from reference TRBV7-9 and TRBJ2-3, is DTGVSQNPRHKITKRGQNVTFRCDPISEHNRLYWYRQTLGQGPEFLTYFQNEAQLEKSRLLSDRFSAERPKGSFSTLEIQRTEQGDSAMYLCASSLRPDRGRTDTQYFGPGTRLTVL.

The chain combines TRBV9 with TRBJ2-7, with TRBD2 identical over 8 bases. Germline V lookup: CDR1 SGDLS, CDR2 YYNGEE. After removal of 1 base from V and 3 bases from J, the junction contained 6 bases not matched to a gene. This CDR3 comprises 15 residues. The CDR3 DNA reads TGTGCCAGCAGCGTACGAGCGGGAGTAGTCTACGAGCAGTACTTC. This sequence encodes CASSVRAGVVYEQYF.

The chain combines TRBV4-2 with TRBJ2-5, with TRBD2 matching 10 bases. The J segment lost 2 bases and the V segment lost 4 bases, leaving 10 bases of the junction unmatched. The V gene's germline CDR1 is LGHNA and CDR2 YNFKEQ. This CDR3 comprises 17 residues. In nucleotides, the CDR3 is TGTGCCAGCAGCCGGACCGCCGGGACTAGCGATCAAGAGACCCAGTACTTC. The encoded protein is CASSRTAGTSDQETQYF.

V gene TRBV30 combines with J gene TRBJ1-3; D is possibly TRBD1 (5 bases). V was shortened by 4 bases and J by 1 base, with 14 bases between the two germline ends. The germline V gene has CDR1 GTSNPN and CDR2 SVGIG (reference sequence). There are 15 residues in the CDR3. CDR3 bases: TGTGCCTGGACTCAGGAAAGGGGTTCTGGAAACACCATATATTTT. The encoded protein is CAWTQERGSGNTIYF.

This clonotype has a handful of counts. The chain links TRBV5-1 to TRBJ2-1; D not certain. Trimming pared 4 bases from V and 4 bases from J, leaving 12 bases between. Germline V gene lookup returns CDR1 SGHRS and CDR2 YFSETQ. This CDR3 spans 14 amino acids. This CDR3 reads CASSPDLSYNEQFF. The DNA for the CDR3 is TGCGCCAGCAGCCCGGACCTATCATACAATGAGCAGTTCTTC.

CDR3 sequence: CASSVMASGHNEQFF. CDR3 in DNA: TGTGCCAGCAGTGTGATGGCTAGCGGACACAATGAGCAGTTCTTC. The chain joins TRBV2 to TRBJ2-1, with 7 bases identical to TRBD2. Germline-derived CDR1 and CDR2 are SNHLY and FYNNEI. The junction had 8 bases not matched to a gene; V was cut back by 4 bases and J by 5 bases. The CDR3 loop spans 15 amino acids.

The table lists this clonotype with many counts. The rearrangement links TRBV28 to TRBJ2-5, with D possibly matching TRBD2 (5 bases). Trimming removed 8 bases at V and 5 bases at J, with 15 bases between. This CDR3 comprises 13 residues. Germline CDR1 is MDHEN and CDR2 is SYDVKM. The CDR3 sequence: CASSVVGGETQYF. CDR3 sequence (DNA): TGTGCCAGCTCTGTGGTTGGCGGGGAGACCCAGTACTTC.

The J gene is TRBJ2-2, the V gene TRBV6-1; D gene unclear. This CDR3 comprises 14 residues. Germline loops: CDR1 MNHNS, CDR2 SASEGT. The V end lost 2 bases, the J end lost 3 bases, and 7 bases lay between the germline ends. The CDR3 bases are TGTGCCAGCAGTGAACTTCTAGACACCGGGGAGCTGTTTTTT. This sequence encodes CASSELLDTGELFF.

This clonotype was seen more than once but under ten times. The V call is TRBV19, the J call TRBJ1-5, with 9 nucleotides matching TRBD1. This CDR3 has 16 residues. From germline, CDR1 is LNHDA and CDR2 SQIVND (reference sequence). V lost 5 bases and J lost 6; bases outside the gene matches: 11. The CDR3 nucleotides are TGTGCCAGTAGTGTAGCTCTGGGACAGGGTGGTCAGCCCCAGCATTTT. It encodes CASSVALGQGGQPQHF.

The chain couples TRBV20-1 to TRBJ1-1, with D uncertain. Trimming removed 0 bases from V and 3 bases from J, with 14 bases in between. The CDR3 consists of 15 residues. Germline V lookup: CDR1 DFQATT, CDR2 SNEGSKA (reference sequence). The CDR3 coding sequence is TGCAGTGCTAGAGATCCGATCACCCGGGACACTGAAGCTTTCTTT. Its translation is CSARDPITRDTEAFF.

The V call is TRBV12-3 or TRBV12-4, the J call TRBJ2-7, with D possibly TRBD2 on 6 matching bases. The CDR3 contains 19 residues. The germline V and J ends were trimmed by 3 bases and 0 bases, with 24 bases remaining between them. CDR3 residues: CASSLRGSPGSISSYEQYF. DNA of the CDR3: TGTGCCAGCAGTTTGCGGGGATCCCCCGGATCTATTAGCTCCTACGAGCAGTACTTC.

This clonotype turned up a few times. This chain links TRBV29-1 with TRBJ1-5; TRBD1 matches at 10 bases. Trimming at V came to 6 bases and at J to 8 bases, leaving 4 bases not matched to a gene. The CDR3 is 12 amino acids. CDR1 and CDR2 (germline): SQVTM, ANQGSEA. Here the CDR3 reads CSVRTGGEPQHF. Written as DNA, the CDR3 is TGCAGCGTGCGGACAGGGGGAGAGCCCCAGCATTTT.

Turning to this clonotype: A much larger clone sits a single nucleotide away, making a read error possible. This rearrangement joins TRBV6-1 to TRBJ2-7; no reliable D call. The CDR3 is made up of 15 amino acids. The V end was cut by 1 base, the J end by 2 bases, with 12 bases between. Germline lookup yields CDR1 MNHNS and CDR2 SASEGT. The CDR3 here is CASSEEDLSPYEQYF. The CDR3 DNA follows: TGTGCCAGCAGTGAAGAGGACCTTAGCCCCTACGAGCAGTACTTC.

This clonotype was counted only a few times. The chain carries TRBV12-3 or TRBV12-4 and TRBJ2-7; D is tentatively TRBD1 or TRBD2 (6 bases each). The germline V and J ends were trimmed by 1 base and 2 bases, with 15 bases remaining between them. The CDR3 length is 16 residues. The CDR3 loop reads CASSLVGGRGTYEQYF. As DNA, the CDR3 is TGTGCCAGCAGTTTAGTAGGGGGACGGGGGACCTACGAGCAGTACTTC.

This clonotype was found a few times. This chain links TRBV9 with TRBJ1-5; TRBD1 might be the D (6 bases). From germline, CDR1 is SGDLS and CDR2 YYNGEE. V gave up 4 bases and J gave up 7 bases, with 12 bases separating them. This CDR3 is 13 amino acids long. The CDR3 loop is CASSPGTNQPQHF. The CDR3 DNA reads as TGTGCCAGCAGCCCCGGGACAAACCAGCCCCAGCATTTT.